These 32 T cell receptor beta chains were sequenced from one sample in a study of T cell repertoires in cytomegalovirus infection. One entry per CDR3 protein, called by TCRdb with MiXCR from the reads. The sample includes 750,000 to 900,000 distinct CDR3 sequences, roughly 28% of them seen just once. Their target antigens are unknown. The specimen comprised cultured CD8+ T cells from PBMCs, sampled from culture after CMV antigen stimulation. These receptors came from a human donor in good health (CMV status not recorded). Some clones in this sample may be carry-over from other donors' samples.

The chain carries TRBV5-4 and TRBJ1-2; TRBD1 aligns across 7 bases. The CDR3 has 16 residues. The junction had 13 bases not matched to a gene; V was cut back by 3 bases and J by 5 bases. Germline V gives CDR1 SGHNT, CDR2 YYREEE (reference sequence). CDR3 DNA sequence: TGTGCCAGCAGCTCGGACAGGCGGGGGGCGATATATGGCTACACCTTC. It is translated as CASSSDRRGAIYGYTF.

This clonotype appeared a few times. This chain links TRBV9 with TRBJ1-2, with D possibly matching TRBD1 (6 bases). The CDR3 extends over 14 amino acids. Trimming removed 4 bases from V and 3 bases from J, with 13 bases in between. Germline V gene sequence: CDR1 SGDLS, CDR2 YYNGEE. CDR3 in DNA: TGTGCCAGCAGCCCCAAGGGGGACGACTATGGCTACACCTTC. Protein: CASSPKGDDYGYTF.

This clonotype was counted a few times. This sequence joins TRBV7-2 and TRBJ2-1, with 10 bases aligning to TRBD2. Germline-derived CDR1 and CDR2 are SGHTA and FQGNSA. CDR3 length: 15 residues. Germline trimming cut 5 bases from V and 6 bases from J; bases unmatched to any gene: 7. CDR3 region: CASSRSGGAGNEQFF. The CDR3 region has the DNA TGTGCCAGCAGCAGAAGCGGGGGGGCGGGCAATGAGCAGTTCTTC. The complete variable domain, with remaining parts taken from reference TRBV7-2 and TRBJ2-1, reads GAGVSQSPSNKVTEKGKDVELRCDPISGHTALYWYRQSLGQGLEFLIYFQGNSAPDKSGLPSDRFSAERTGGSVSTLTIQRTQQEDSAVYLCASSRSGGAGNEQFFGPGTRLTVL.

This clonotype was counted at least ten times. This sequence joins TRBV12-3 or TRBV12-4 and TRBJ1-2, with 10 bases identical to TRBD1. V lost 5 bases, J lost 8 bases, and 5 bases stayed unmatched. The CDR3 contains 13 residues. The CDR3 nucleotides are TGTGCCAGCAGTCTGGGGACAGGGGTCGGCTACACCTTC. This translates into CASSLGTGVGYTF.

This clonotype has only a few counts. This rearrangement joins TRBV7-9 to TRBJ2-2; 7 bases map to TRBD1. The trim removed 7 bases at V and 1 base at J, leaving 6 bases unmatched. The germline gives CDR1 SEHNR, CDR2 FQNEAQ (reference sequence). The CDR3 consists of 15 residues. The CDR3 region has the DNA TGTGCCAGCACCCCTCCAGGGGGGAACACCGGGGAGCTGTTTTTT. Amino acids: CASTPPGGNTGELFF.

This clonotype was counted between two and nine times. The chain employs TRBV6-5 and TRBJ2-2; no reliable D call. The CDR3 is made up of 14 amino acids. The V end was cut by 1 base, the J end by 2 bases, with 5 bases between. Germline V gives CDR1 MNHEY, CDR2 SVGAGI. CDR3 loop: CASSYFANTGELFF. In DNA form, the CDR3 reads TGTGCCAGCAGTTACTTTGCCAACACCGGGGAGCTGTTTTTT.

The CDR3 sequence is CASSLARGPYNEQFF. CDR3 nucleotides: TGTGCCAGCAGCTTAGCGCGGGGGCCATACAATGAGCAGTTCTTC. The V call is TRBV11-1, the J call TRBJ2-1, with D perhaps matching TRBD2 (7 bases). Germline loops: CDR1 SGHAT, CDR2 FQDESV (reference sequence). This CDR3 is 15 amino acids long. V was cut by 0 bases and J by 4 bases, with 10 bases left in between.

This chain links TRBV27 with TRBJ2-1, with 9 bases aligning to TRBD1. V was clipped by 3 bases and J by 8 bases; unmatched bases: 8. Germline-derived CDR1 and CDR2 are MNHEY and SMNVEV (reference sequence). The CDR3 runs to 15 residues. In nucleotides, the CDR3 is TGTGCCAGCAGTTTTTCACAGGGGGCTCGCGATGAGCAGTTCTTC. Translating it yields CASSFSQGARDEQFF.

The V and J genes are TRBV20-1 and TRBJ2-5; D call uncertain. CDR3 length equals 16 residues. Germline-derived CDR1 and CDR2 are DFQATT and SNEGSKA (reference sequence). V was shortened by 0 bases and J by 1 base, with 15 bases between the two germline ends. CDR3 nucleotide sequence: TGCAGTGCTAGAGATTATTCAGGCCCCAGCCAAGAGACCCAGTACTTC. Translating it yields CSARDYSGPSQETQYF.

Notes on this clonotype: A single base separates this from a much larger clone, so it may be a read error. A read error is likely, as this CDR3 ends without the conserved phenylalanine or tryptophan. In DNA form, the CDR3 reads TGTGCCAGCAGCTTAGCACAGGGGTTCAACACCGGGGAGCTGTTTTGT. Amino acid sequence: CASSLAQGFNTGELFC. The genes are TRBV7-6 and TRBJ2-2, with 7 bases that match TRBD1. CDR3 length equals 16 residues. Germline CDR1 SGHVS, CDR2 FNYEAQ. The V gene end was trimmed by 0 bases and the J gene end by 2 bases; junction bases not matched to a gene: 3.

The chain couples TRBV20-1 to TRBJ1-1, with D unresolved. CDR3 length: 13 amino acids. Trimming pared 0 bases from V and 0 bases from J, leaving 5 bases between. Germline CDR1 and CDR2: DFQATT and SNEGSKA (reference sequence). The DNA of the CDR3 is TGCAGTGCTAGAGAAGAGGTGAACACTGAAGCTTTCTTT. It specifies CSAREEVNTEAFF.

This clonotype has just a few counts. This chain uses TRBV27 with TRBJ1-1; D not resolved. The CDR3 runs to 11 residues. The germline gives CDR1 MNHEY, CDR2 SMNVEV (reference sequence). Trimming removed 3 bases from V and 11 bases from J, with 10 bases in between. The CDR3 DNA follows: TGTGCCAGCAGTTTTGGAACCCGGGCTTTCTTT. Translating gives CASSFGTRAFF.

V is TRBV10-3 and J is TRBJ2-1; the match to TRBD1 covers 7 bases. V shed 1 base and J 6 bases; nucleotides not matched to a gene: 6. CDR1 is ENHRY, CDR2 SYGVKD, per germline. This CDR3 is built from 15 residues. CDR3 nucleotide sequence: TGTGCCATCAGTGAGTACAGGGGTGATATCAATGAGCAGTTCTTC. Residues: CAISEYRGDINEQFF.

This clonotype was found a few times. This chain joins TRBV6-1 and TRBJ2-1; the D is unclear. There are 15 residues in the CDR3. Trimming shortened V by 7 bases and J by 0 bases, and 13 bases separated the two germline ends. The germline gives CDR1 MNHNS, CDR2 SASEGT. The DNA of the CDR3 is TGTGCCAGCAAATTCGACGTAAGCTCCTACAATGAGCAGTTCTTC. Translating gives CASKFDVSSYNEQFF.

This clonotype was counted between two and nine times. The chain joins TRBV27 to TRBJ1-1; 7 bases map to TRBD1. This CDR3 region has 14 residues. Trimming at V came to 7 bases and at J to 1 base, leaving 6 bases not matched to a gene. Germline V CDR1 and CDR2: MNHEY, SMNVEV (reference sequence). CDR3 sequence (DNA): TGTGCCAGCAAGTGGGGGACAGCGAACACTGAAGCTTTCTTT. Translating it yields CASKWGTANTEAFF.

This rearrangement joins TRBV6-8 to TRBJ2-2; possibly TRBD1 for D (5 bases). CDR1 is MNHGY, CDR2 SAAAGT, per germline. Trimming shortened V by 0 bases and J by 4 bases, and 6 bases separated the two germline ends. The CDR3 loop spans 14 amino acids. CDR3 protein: CASSYSDITGELFF. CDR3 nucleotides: TGTGCCAGCAGTTACTCGGACATCACCGGGGAGCTGTTTTTT.

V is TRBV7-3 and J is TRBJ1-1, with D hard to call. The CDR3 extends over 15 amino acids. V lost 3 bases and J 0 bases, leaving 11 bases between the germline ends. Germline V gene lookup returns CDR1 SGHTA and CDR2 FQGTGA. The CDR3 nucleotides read TGTGCCAGCAGCTTTGAGACCCCCATGAACACTGAAGCTTTCTTT. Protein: CASSFETPMNTEAFF.

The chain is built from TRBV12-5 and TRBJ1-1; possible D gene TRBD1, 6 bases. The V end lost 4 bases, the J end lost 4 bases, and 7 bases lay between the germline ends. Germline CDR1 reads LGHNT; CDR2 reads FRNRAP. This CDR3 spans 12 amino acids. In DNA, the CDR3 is TGTGCTAGTGGTTCAGGGGCCACTGAAGCTTTCTTT. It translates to CASGSGATEAFF.

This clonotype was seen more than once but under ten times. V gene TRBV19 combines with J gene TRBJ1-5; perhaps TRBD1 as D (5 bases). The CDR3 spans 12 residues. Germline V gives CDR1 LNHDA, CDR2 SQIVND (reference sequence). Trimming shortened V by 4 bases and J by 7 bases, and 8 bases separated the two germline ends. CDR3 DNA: TGTGCCAGTAGTAAGGGGTTACAGCCCCAGCATTTT. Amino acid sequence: CASSKGLQPQHF.

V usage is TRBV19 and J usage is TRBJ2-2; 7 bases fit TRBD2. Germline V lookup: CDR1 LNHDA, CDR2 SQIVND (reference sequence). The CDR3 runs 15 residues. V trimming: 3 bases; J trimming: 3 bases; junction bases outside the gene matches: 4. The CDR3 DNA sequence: TGTGCCAGTAGTATTCCTAGCGGTTACACCGGGGAGCTGTTTTTT. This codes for CASSIPSGYTGELFF.

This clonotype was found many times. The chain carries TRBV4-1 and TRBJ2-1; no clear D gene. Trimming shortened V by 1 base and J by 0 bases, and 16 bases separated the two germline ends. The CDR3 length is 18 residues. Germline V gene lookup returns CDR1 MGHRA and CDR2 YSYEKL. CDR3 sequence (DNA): TGCGCCAGCAGCCAAGTTAGGTTTGCGGACCTCTCCTACAATGAGCAGTTCTTC. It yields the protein CASSQVRFADLSYNEQFF.

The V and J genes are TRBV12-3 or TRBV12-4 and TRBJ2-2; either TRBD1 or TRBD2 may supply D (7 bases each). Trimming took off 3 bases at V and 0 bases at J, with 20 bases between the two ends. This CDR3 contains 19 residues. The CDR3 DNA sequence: TGTGCCAGCAGTTTCGAATCGCCAGGGGGGGCGACGAACACCGGGGAGCTGTTTTTT. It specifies CASSFESPGGATNTGELFF.

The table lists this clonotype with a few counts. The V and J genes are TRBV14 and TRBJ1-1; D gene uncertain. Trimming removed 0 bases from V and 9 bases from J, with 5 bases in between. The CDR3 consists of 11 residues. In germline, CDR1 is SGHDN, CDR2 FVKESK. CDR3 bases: TGTGCCAGCAGCCAAGAGGGCCAAGCTTTCTTT. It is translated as CASSQEGQAFF.

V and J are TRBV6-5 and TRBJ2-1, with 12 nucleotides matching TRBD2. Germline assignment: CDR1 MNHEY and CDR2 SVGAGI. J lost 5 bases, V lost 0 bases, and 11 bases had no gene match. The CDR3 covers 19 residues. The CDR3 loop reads CASSYSRTSGGTRHNEQFF. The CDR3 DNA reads TGTGCCAGCAGTTACTCTCGAACTAGCGGGGGGACTAGACACAATGAGCAGTTCTTC.

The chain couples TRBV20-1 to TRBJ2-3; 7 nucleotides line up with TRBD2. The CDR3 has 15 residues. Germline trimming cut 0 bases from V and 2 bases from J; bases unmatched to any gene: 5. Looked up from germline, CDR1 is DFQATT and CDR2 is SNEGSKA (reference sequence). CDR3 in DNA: TGCAGTGCTAGAGACGTCGGACTAGTCACAGATACGCAGTATTTT. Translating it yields CSARDVGLVTDTQYF.

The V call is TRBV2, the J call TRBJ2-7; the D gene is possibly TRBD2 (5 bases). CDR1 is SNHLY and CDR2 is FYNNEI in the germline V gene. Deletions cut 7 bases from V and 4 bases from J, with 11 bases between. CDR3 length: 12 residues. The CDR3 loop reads CASTERRYEQYV. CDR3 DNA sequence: TGTGCCAGCACCGAGCGGCGTTACGAGCAGTACGTC.

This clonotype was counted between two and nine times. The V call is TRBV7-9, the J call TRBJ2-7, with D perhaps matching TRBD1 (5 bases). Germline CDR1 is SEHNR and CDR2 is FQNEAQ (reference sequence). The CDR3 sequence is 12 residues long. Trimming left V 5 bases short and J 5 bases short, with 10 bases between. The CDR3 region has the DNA TGTGCCAGCAGCCGCGGCAGGGACGAGCAGTACTTC. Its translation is CASSRGRDEQYF.

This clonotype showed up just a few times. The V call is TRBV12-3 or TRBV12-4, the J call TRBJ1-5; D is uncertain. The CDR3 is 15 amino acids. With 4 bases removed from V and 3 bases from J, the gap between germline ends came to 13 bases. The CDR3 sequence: CASSSRGEYNQPQHF. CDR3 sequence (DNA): TGTGCCAGCAGTTCCCGGGGAGAGTACAATCAGCCCCAGCATTTT.

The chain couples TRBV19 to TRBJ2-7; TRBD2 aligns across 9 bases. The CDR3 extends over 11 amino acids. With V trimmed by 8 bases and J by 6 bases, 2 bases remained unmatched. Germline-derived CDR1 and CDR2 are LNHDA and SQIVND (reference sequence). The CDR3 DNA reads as TGTGCCAGTGGGACTAGCTCCGAGCAGTACTTC. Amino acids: CASGTSSEQYF.

CDR3 in amino acids: CASSYSLTYGYTF. The CDR3 bases are TGTGCCAGCAGTTATTCGTTAACCTATGGCTACACCTTC. This chain uses TRBV12-3 or TRBV12-4 with TRBJ1-2; D not certain. CDR3 size: 13 residues. Trimming took 4 bases from V and 4 from J, leaving 10 bases between them.

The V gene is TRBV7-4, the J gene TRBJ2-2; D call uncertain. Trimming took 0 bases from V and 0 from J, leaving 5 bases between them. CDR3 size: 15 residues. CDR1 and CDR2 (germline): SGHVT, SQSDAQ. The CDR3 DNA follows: TGTGCCAGCAGCTTAGCCGGGTCGAACACCGGGGAGCTGTTTTTT. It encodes CASSLAGSNTGELFF. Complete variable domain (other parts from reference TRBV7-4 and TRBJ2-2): GAGVSQSPRYKVAKRGRDVALRCDSISGHVTLYWYRQTLGQGSEVLTYSQSDAQRDKSGRPSGRFSAERPERSVSTLKIQRTEQGDSAVYLCASSLAGSNTGELFFGEGSRLTVL.

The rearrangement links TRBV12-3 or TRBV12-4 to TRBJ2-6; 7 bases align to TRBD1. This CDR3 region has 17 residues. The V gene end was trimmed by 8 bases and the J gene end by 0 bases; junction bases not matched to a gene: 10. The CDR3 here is CASGPRDRSSGANVLTF. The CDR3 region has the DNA TGTGCCAGCGGACCTCGGGACAGAAGCTCTGGGGCCAACGTCCTGACTTTC.